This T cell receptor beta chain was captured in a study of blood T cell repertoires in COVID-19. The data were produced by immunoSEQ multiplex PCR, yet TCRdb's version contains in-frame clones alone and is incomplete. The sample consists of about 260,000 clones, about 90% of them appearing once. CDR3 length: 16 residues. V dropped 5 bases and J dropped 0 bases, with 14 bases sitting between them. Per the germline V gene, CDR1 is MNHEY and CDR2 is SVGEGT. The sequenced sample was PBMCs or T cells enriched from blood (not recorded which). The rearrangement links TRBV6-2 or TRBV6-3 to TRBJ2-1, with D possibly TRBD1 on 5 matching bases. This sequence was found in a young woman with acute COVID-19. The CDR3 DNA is TGTGCCAGCAGTCCCAGACAGAAATCCTCCTACAATGAGCAGTTCTTC. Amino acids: CASSPRQKSSYNEQFF.